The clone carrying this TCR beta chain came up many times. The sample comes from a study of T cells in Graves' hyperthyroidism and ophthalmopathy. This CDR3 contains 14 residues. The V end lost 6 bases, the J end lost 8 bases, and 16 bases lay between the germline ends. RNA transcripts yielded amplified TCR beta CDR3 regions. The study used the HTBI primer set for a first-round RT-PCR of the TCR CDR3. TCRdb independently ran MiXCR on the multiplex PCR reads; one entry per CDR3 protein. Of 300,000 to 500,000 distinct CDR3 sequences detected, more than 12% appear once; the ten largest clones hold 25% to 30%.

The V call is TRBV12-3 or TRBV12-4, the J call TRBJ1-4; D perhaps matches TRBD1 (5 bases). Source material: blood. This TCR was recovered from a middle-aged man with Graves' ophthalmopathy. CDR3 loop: CASSHSGEGEKLFF. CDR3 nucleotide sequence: TGTGCCAGCAGCCACTCGGGCGAGGGGGAAAAACTGTTTTTT.